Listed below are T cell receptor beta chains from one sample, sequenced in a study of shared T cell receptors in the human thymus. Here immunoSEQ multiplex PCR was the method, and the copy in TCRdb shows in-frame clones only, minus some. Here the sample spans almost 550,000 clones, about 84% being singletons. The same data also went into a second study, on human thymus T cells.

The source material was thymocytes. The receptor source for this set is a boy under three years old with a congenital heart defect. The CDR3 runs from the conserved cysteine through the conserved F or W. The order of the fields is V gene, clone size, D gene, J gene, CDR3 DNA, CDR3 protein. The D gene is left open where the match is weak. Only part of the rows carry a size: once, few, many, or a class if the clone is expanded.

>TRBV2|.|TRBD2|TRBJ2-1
TGTGCCATCCCGGGAGGGGACTTGGCCTACAATGAGCAGTTCTTC
CAIPGGDLAYNEQFF
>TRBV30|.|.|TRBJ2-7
TGTGCCTGGAGTGTACGGAGAGGCGGTCCTAGCCTCTACGAGCAGTACTTC
CAWSVRRGGPSLYEQYF
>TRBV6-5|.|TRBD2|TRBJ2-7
TGTGCCAGCAGTCCCCGACTAGCGGGACCCTACGAGCAGTACTTC
CASSPRLAGPYEQYF
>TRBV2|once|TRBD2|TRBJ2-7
TGTGCCAACCTGGGGGGGAGAAGTTACGAGCAGTACTTC
CANLGGRSYEQYF
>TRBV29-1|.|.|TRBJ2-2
TGCAGCGTCTCCAGGGGAGGGACCGGGGAGCTGTTTTTT
CSVSRGGTGELFF
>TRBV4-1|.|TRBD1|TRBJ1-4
TGCGCCAGCAGCCGACAGGGACGAAATGAAAAACTGTTTTTT
CASSRQGRNEKLFF
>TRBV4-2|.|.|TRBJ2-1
TGTGCCAGCAGCCAAGAACGGCGGCTAGCAGATCTCTACAATGAGCAGTTCTTC
CASSQERRLADLYNEQFF
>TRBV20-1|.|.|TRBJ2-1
TGCAGTGCTACCAGGGACAATGAGCAGTTCTTC
CSATRDNEQFF
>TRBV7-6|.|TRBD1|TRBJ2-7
TGTGCCAGCAGCCCCAATCGGGACAGACCCTTCGAGCAGTACTTC
CASSPNRDRPFEQYF
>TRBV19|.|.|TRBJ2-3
TGTGCCAGTAGTACGGCAGGGAGCACAGATACGCAGTATTTT
CASSTAGSTDTQYF
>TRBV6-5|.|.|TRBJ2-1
TGTGCCAGCCGGCCCTGGGGGGGCAACAATGAGCAGTTCTTC
CASRPWGGNNEQFF
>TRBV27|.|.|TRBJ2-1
TGTGCCAGCAGATTGAACAGGGACTCCTACAATGAGCAGTTCTTC
CASRLNRDSYNEQFF
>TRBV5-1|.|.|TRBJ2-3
TGCGCCAGCAGCTTGGGAGGGAAGGCCTGCTATTTT
CASSLGGKACYF
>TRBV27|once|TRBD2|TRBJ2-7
TGTGCCAGCAGTTGGTCGCGGGAGAGCGAGCAGTACTTC
CASSWSRESEQYF
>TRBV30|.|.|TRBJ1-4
TGTGCCTGGACCAGGGCAGGGGAGAATGAAAAACTGTTTTTT
CAWTRAGENEKLFF
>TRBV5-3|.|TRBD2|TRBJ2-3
TGTGCCAGAAGCAAAGGACTAGCGGGAGGGCCGCGAGCAGATACGCAGTATTTT
CARSKGLAGGPRADTQYF
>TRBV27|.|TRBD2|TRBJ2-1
TGTGCCAGCAGTTTACCGGGAGGGCCCTACAATGAGCAGTTCTTC
CASSLPGGPYNEQFF
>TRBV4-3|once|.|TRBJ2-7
TGCGCCAGCAGCCAAGCGGCCAGGGGCTACGAGCAGTACTTC
CASSQAARGYEQYF
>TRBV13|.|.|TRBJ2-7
TGTGCCAGCAGCTTAGGGGTTCGGGGCTACGAGCAGTACTTC
CASSLGVRGYEQYF
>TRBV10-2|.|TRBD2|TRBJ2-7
TGCGCCAGCATGTGGGCAGCGGGAGTCGGCGAGCAGTACTTC
CASMWAAGVGEQYF
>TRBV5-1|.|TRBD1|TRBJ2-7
TGCGCCAGCAGCTTGGCCATCAGGGACAGGGGGTTCCACGAGCAGTACTTC
CASSLAIRDRGFHEQYF
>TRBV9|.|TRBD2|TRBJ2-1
TGTGCCAGCAGCGTAAGAGCTAGCGGGATGAGCTCCTACAATGAGCAGTTCTTC
CASSVRASGMSSYNEQFF
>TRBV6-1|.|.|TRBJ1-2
TGTGCCAGCAGTGAAGCATCTACCAACTATGGCTACACCTTC
CASSEASTNYGYTF
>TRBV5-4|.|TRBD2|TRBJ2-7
TGTGCCAGCAGTGCGACTAGCGGAGATTCTCCCTACGAGCAGTACTTC
CASSATSGDSPYEQYF
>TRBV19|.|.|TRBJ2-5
TGTGCCAGTAAACAGGAAAAACTTGTGGAGACCCAGTACTTC
CASKQEKLVETQYF
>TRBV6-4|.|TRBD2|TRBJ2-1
TGTGCCAGTTCCGGACTAGCGGGTTACAATGAGCAGTTCTTC
CASSGLAGYNEQFF
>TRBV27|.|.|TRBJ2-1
TGTGCCAGCAGTATCAACAGGGGGGGAACTTACAATGAGCAGTTCTTC
CASSINRGGTYNEQFF
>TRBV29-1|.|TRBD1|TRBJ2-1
TGCAGCGTTGACGTGGGACAGGGTTCCTACAATGAGCAGTTCTTC
CSVDVGQGSYNEQFF
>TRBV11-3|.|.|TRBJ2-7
TGTGCCAGCAGCTTGTGCAAGGAGGGCTACGAGCAGTACTTC
CASSLCKEGYEQYF
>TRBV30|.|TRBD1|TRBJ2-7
TGTGCCTTATACCGGGACAGGGAAGACAGCTACGAGCAGTACTTC
CALYRDREDSYEQYF
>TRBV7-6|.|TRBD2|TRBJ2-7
TGTGCCAGCAGCTCGCAGCGGGGGGGCGGGCACGAGCAGTACTTC
CASSSQRGGGHEQYF
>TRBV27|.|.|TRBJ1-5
TGTGCCAGCAGCCCCTCAGGGGACGGTCAGCCCCAGCATTTT
CASSPSGDGQPQHF
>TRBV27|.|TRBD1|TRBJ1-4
TGTGCCAGCAGTTTAGACAGGGGGGAAAAACTGTTTTTT
CASSLDRGEKLFF
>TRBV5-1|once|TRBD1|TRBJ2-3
TGCGCCAGCAGCTTGGTACCCCACAGGGGTTACTTCTCTAGCACAGATACGCAGTATTTT
CASSLVPHRGYFSSTDTQYF
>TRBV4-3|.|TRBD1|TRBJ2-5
TGCGCCAGCAGCCCGGGACAGGGAGGAGAGACCCAGTACTTC
CASSPGQGGETQYF
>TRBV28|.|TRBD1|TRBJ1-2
TGTGCCAGCAGCCGGTCAGGGGGCCGGGTTTGGTATGGCTACACCTTC
CASSRSGGRVWYGYTF
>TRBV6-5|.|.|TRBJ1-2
TGTGCCAGCAGTCTCCTCCCCGACGGAGGCGGCTACACCTTC
CASSLLPDGGGYTF
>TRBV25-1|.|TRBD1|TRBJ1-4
TGTGCCAGCAGTGGGGGACAGGGAAGTAATGAAAAACTGTTTTTT
CASSGGQGSNEKLFF
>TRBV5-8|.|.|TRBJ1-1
TGTGCCAGCAGCTTGGTGGAGGGGGGGATGGACACTGAAGCTTTCTTT
CASSLVEGGMDTEAFF
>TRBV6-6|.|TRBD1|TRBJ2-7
TGTGCCAGCAGCTCCCTGGGACAGGGGACCGAGCAGTACTTC
CASSSLGQGTEQYF
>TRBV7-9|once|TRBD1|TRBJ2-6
TGTGCCAGCAGCTTTGCCGCCAGGGGGCCAAAGTCTGGGGCCAACGTCCTGACTTTC
CASSFAARGPKSGANVLTF
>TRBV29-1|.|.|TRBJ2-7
TGCAGCGTTGAGGTCCGGGGACATGTTGACGAGCAGTACTTC
CSVEVRGHVDEQYF